The 23 T cell receptor beta chains presented below share a single source sample, sequenced in a study of OX40 agonist ivuxolimab in advanced cancers. The repertoire was sequenced with immunoSEQ multiplex PCR; TCRdb's copy has only in-frame clones and lacks some. The table includes approximately 94,000 clones, under 95% detected once. Sequenced here: CD4+ or CD8+ T cells sorted from blood, sampled in a trial of the OX40 agonist ivuxolimab. These TCRs come from an adult with an advanced solid tumor such as melanoma, head and neck, liver or kidney cancer.

The V gene is TRBV6-5, the J gene TRBJ2-5, with TRBD2 matching 7 bases. This CDR3 spans 15 amino acids. The germline V gene encodes CDR1 MNHEY and CDR2 SVGAGI. V lost 5 bases and J lost 1; bases outside the gene matches: 7. CDR3 protein: CASSQSGATQETQYF. CDR3 coding DNA: TGTGCCAGCAGTCAAAGCGGGGCTACCCAAGAGACCCAGTACTTC.

The gene calls are TRBV6-5 and TRBJ2-3; D uncertain. With 0 bases removed from V and 2 bases from J, the gap between germline ends came to 12 bases. From germline, CDR1 is MNHEY and CDR2 SVGAGI. The CDR3 has 16 amino acids. The CDR3 sequence is CASSYSESGPTDTQYF. The CDR3 nucleotides are TGTGCCAGCAGTTACTCGGAGTCAGGCCCCACAGATACGCAGTATTTT.

The chain carries TRBV30 and TRBJ2-1; perhaps TRBD2 as D (6 bases). The ends were cut back, 1 base at V and 4 bases at J, with 14 bases in the middle. Germline loops: CDR1 GTSNPN, CDR2 SVGIG (reference sequence). The CDR3 extends over 15 amino acids. CDR3 nucleotides: TGTGCCTGGAGTGATCGGGGGACCCCTTACAATGAGCAGTTCTTC. It is translated as CAWSDRGTPYNEQFF.

The J gene is TRBJ2-1, the V gene TRBV6-1; no definite D call. Germline CDR1 and CDR2: MNHNS and SASEGT. The CDR3 contains 13 residues. The V end lost 2 bases, the J end lost 5 bases, and 7 bases lay between the germline ends. As DNA, the CDR3 is TGTGCCAGCAGTGAATACAGAGACAATGAGCAGTTCTTC. It encodes CASSEYRDNEQFF.

The chain combines TRBV4-1 with TRBJ2-7, with D possibly matching TRBD1 (5 bases). With 0 bases removed from V and 4 bases from J, the gap between germline ends came to 10 bases. This CDR3 contains 14 residues. Germline CDR1 and CDR2: MGHRA and YSYEKL. In DNA form, the CDR3 reads TGCGCCAGCAGCCAAGAAGGGGAAATTTACGAGCAGTACTTC. Translated, it gives CASSQEGEIYEQYF.

This clone was counted between two and nine times. The chain couples TRBV2 to TRBJ1-3; D is ambiguous. In germline, CDR1 is SNHLY, CDR2 FYNNEI. This CDR3 comprises 15 residues. Trimming shortened V by 6 bases and J by 0 bases, and 12 bases separated the two germline ends. The CDR3 protein is CASSGFVSSGNTIYF. As DNA, the CDR3 is TGTGCCAGCAGCGGCTTCGTTTCCTCTGGAAACACCATATATTTT.

The chain links TRBV13 to TRBJ2-3, with D uncertain. CDR3 length: 16 residues. The V and J ends lost 2 bases and 2 bases respectively, with 14 bases between them. Germline loops: CDR1 PRHDT, CDR2 FYEKMQ (reference sequence). CDR3 bases: TGTGCCAGCAGCTTATTAGGCACCCCTCCCACAGATACGCAGTATTTT. Amino acid sequence: CASSLLGTPPTDTQYF.

The chain uses TRBV13 and TRBJ1-2; D remains unclear. Germline V gene lookup returns CDR1 PRHDT and CDR2 FYEKMQ (reference sequence). V was cut by 5 bases and J by 6 bases, with 16 bases left in between. The CDR3 sequence is 14 residues long. The CDR3 here is CASSASGRVDGYTF. The CDR3 DNA reads as TGTGCCAGCAGCGCATCCGGGAGAGTTGATGGCTACACCTTC. Supplemented by reference TRBV13 and TRBJ1-2, the full variable domain reads AAGVIQSPRHLIKEKRETATLKCYPIPRHDTVYWYQQGPGQDPQFLISFYEKMQSDKGSIPDRFSAQQFSDYHSELNMSSLELGDSALYFCASSASGRVDGYTFGSGTRLTVV.

The genes are TRBV11-2 and TRBJ1-3; D is unresolved. Trimming cost V 0 bases and J 4 bases, with 10 bases left between them. This CDR3 is 15 amino acids long. Germline CDR1 is SGHAT and CDR2 is FQNNGV. The CDR3 sequence is CASSLDDAPGNTIYF. The CDR3 nucleotides read TGTGCCAGCAGCTTAGATGATGCCCCCGGAAACACCATATATTTT.

This rearrangement joins TRBV11-2 to TRBJ2-7; unclear D gene. V was shortened by 0 bases and J by 4 bases, with 4 bases between the two germline ends. The CDR3 extends over 12 amino acids. Germline CDR1 SGHAT, CDR2 FQNNGV. CDR3 sequence: CASSLDRYEQYF. CDR3 DNA: TGTGCCAGCAGCTTAGATCGGTACGAGCAGTACTTC.

The V gene is TRBV29-1, the J gene TRBJ2-2; either TRBD1 or TRBD2 may supply D (5 bases each). The CDR3 has 13 amino acids. CDR1 and CDR2 from the germline V gene are SQVTM and ANQGSEA. V was clipped by 3 bases and J by 6 bases, with 11 bases between them. The CDR3, as DNA: TGCAGCGTTGACTATGGGGGTGCCGGGGAGCTGTTTTTT. Protein: CSVDYGGAGELFF.

This clone was seen just once. V gene TRBV9 combines with J gene TRBJ2-1; D call uncertain. The CDR3 sequence is 12 residues long. V shed 0 bases and J shed 9 bases, with 7 bases lying between them. Germline assignment: CDR1 SGDLS and CDR2 YYNGEE. The CDR3 here is CASSVGGVEQFF. CDR3 sequence (DNA): TGTGCCAGCAGCGTAGGAGGTGTTGAGCAGTTCTTC.

In nucleotides, the CDR3 is TGCGCCAGCAGTGGGAGGGAGCAGTACTTC. Translated, it gives CASSGREQYF. The chain combines TRBV10-2 with TRBJ2-7; D is possibly TRBD2 (5 bases). Germline V gene data show CDR1 as WSHSY and CDR2 as SAAADI. The CDR3 spans 10 residues. The V gene lost 4 bases and the J gene lost 7 bases, with 5 bases spanning the gap.

The rearrangement uses TRBV6-5 and TRBJ2-5; D not certain. The J call may not be correct, given that the DNA end is closer to TRBJ2-7. This CDR3 region has 12 residues. Germline CDR1 reads MNHEY; CDR2 reads SVGAGI. The DNA of the CDR3 is TGTGCCAGCAGTCCTGGGCGCCACGAGCAGTACTTC. It specifies CASSPGRHEQYF.

The chain couples TRBV2 to TRBJ1-6; 11 nucleotides match TRBD1. This CDR3 has 15 residues. Germline V CDR1 and CDR2: SNHLY, FYNNEI. V lost 6 bases to trimming and J lost 6 bases; unmatched junction nucleotides: 4. The CDR3 DNA reads TGTGCCAGCAGAGAGGGGACAGGGGGTAATTCACCCCTCCACTTT. Its translation: CASREGTGGNSPLHF.

The chain uses TRBV6-5 and TRBJ2-1; D perhaps matches TRBD1 (6 bases). Deletions cut 6 bases from V and 6 bases from J, with 9 bases between. Germline-derived CDR1 and CDR2 are MNHEY and SVGAGI. The CDR3 extends over 12 amino acids. The CDR3 sequence is CASSQGLNEQFF. The CDR3 nucleotides read TGTGCCAGCAGCCAGGGGCTCAATGAGCAGTTCTTC.

The J gene is TRBJ2-5, the V gene TRBV2; 7 nucleotides match TRBD1. This CDR3 spans 15 amino acids. The V gene's germline CDR1 is SNHLY and CDR2 FYNNEI. Germline trimming cut 0 bases from V and 7 bases from J; bases unmatched to any gene: 8. CDR3 nucleotide sequence: TGTGCCAGCAGTGAAGCGACCAGGGGGTTGGGGACCCAGTACTTC. It specifies CASSEATRGLGTQYF.

This clone was counted once. At the DNA level, this CDR3 is encoded by other sequences in the same sample as well. The chain recombines TRBV5-1 with TRBJ1-1, with a weak D call TRBD1 (5 bases). The CDR3 is 14 residues long. Germline assignment: CDR1 SGHRS and CDR2 YFSETQ. Trimming stripped 0 bases from V and 2 bases from J, with 8 bases between. This chain's CDR3 is CASSLGGTNTEAFF. The CDR3 region has the DNA TGCGCCAGCAGCTTGGGCGGGACTAACACTGAAGCTTTCTTT.

The V gene is TRBV6-5, the J gene TRBJ1-2, with 8 bases identical to TRBD1. This CDR3 has 13 amino acids. The junction had 4 bases not matched to a gene; V was cut back by 2 bases and J by 8 bases. CDR1 and CDR2 (germline): MNHEY, SVGAGI. CDR3 sequence reads: CASSYRTGTGYTF. The CDR3 nucleotides are TGTGCCAGCAGTTACAGGACAGGGACCGGCTACACCTTC.

The chain employs TRBV7-9 and TRBJ2-7; D possibly corresponds to TRBD1 (6 bases). This CDR3 spans 14 amino acids. The germline CDR1 and CDR2 sequences are SEHNR and FQNEAQ (reference sequence). V lost 5 bases and J lost 2, with 13 bases in between. The CDR3 loop reads CASSHRDNPYEQYF. For the CDR3, the DNA is TGTGCCAGCAGCCATAGGGACAACCCCTACGAGCAGTACTTC.

Of note for this clone: The same CDR3 also results from other DNA sequences found in this sample. The V call is TRBV7-2, the J call TRBJ1-5; 7 nucleotides align to TRBD1. The J segment lost 4 bases and the V segment lost 2 bases, leaving 2 bases of the junction unmatched. The germline V gene encodes CDR1 SGHTA and CDR2 FQGNSA. The CDR3 runs to 14 residues. The CDR3, as DNA: TGTGCCAGCAGCTTATGGGACAGTAATCAGCCCCAGCATTTT. Protein product: CASSLWDSNQPQHF.

The gene calls are TRBV4-1 and TRBJ1-1, with D perhaps matching TRBD1 (5 bases). V was trimmed by 0 bases and J by 7 bases, leaving 15 bases between them. The CDR3 totals 15 residues. Germline CDR1 MGHRA, CDR2 YSYEKL. CDR3 sequence: CASSQDPGSGLEAFF. The CDR3 nucleotides read TGCGCCAGCAGCCAAGATCCAGGGTCGGGTCTTGAAGCTTTCTTT.

The V and J genes are TRBV9 and TRBJ1-2; 8 bases match TRBD1. J gave up 7 bases and V 3 bases, and 11 bases lay outside the gene matches. Germline lookup yields CDR1 SGDLS and CDR2 YYNGEE. The CDR3 is made up of 15 amino acids. The DNA of the CDR3 is TGTGCCAGCAGCGCCCCAGGGGGCTCCGGGGGTGGCTACACCTTC. Its protein is CASSAPGGSGGGYTF.